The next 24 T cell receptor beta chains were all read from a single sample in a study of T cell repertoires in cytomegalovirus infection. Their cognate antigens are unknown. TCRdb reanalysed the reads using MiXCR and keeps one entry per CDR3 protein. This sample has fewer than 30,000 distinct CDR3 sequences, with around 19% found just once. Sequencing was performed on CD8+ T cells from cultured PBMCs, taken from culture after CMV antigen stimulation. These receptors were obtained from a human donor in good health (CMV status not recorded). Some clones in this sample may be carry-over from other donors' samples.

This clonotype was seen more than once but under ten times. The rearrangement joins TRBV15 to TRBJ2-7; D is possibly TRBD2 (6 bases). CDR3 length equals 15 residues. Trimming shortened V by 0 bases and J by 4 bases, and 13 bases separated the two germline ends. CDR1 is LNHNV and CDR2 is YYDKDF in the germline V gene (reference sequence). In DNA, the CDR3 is TGTGCCACCAGCAGAGAATCTAGCGAGAGATACGAGCAGTACTTC. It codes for CATSRESSERYEQYF.

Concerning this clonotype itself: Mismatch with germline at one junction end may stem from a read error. Written as DNA, the CDR3 is TGTGACAGCAGTTTAATAAGGGGGGATTTAAACACCATATATTTT. Residues: CDSSLIRGDLNTIYF. The chain recombines TRBV28 with TRBJ1-3, with TRBD1 as a possible D gene (6 bases). This CDR3 contains 15 residues. Germline lookup yields CDR1 MDHEN and CDR2 SYDVKM.

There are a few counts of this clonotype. The CDR3 region is CASSQILAINQPQHF. The CDR3 DNA sequence: TGCGCCAGCAGCCAAATCTTGGCAATCAATCAGCCCCAGCATTTT. The chain couples TRBV4-1 to TRBJ1-5; unclear D gene. This CDR3 has 15 amino acids. V lost 2 bases and J lost 3, with 11 bases in between. The germline gives CDR1 MGHRA, CDR2 YSYEKL.

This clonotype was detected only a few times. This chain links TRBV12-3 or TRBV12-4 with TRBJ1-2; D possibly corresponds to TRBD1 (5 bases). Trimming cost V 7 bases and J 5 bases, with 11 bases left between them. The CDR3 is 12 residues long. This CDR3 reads CASTRGIYGYTF. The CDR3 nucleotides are TGTGCCAGCACCCGGGGCATTTATGGCTACACCTTC.

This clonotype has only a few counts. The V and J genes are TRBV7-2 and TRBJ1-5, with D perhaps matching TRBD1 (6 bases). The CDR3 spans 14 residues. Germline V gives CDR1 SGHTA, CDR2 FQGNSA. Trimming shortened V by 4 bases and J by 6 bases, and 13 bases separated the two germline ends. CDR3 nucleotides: TGTGCCAGCAGCTCCGTGACAGGCAGTCAGCCCCAGCATTTT. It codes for CASSSVTGSQPQHF.

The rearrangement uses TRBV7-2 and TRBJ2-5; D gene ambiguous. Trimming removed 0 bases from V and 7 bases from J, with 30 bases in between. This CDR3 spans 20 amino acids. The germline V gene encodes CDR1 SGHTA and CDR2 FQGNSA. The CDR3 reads CASSLARAPDPGLSRGTQYF. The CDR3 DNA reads TGTGCCAGCAGCTTAGCTCGTGCTCCCGATCCGGGTCTCTCTAGAGGGACCCAGTACTTC.

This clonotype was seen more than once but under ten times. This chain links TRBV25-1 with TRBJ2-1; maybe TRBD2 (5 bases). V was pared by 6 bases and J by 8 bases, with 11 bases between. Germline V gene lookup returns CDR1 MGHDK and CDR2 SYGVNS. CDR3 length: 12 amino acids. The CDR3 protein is CASRALRDEQFF. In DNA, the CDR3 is TGTGCCAGCAGAGCCTTGAGGGATGAGCAGTTCTTC.

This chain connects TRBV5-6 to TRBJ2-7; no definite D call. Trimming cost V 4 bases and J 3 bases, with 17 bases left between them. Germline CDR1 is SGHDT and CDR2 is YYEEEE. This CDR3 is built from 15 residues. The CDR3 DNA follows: TGTGCCAGCAGCCCCAGACACACGACGGTCTACGAGCAGTACTTC. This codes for CASSPRHTTVYEQYF.

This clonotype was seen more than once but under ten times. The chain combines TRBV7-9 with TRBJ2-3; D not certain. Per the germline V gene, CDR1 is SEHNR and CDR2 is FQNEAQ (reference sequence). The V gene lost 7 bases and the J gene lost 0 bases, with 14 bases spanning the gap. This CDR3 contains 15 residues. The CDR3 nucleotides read TGTGCCAGCACCTCCTCAGCGCCGAGCACAGATACGCAGTATTTT. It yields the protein CASTSSAPSTDTQYF.

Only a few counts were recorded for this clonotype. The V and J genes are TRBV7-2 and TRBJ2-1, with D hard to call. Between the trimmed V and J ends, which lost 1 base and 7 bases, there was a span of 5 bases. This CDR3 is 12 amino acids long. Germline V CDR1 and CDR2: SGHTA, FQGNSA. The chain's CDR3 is CASSLGWNEQFF. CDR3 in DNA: TGTGCCAGCAGCTTAGGGTGGAATGAGCAGTTCTTC.

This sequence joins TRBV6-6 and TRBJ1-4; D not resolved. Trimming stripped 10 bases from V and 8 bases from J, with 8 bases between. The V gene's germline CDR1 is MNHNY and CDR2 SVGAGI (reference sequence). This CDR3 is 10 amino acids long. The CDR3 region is CAIAEEKLFF. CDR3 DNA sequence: TGTGCCATTGCTGAGGAAAAACTGTTTTTT.

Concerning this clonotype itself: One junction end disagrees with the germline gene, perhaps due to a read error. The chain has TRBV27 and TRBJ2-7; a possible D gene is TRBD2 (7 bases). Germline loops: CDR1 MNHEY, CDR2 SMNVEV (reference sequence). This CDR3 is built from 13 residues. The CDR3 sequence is CASSLSGGAGRNF. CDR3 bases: TGTGCCAGCAGTTTATCAGGGGGGGCAGGTCGAAACTTC.

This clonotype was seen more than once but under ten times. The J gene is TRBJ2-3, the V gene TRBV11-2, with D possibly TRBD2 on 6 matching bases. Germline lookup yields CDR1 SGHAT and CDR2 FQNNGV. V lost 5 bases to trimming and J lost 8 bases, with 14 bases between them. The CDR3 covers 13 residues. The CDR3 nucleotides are TGTGCCAGCAGCCCCTCTGGGGACTCTACGCAGTATTTT. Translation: CASSPSGDSTQYF.

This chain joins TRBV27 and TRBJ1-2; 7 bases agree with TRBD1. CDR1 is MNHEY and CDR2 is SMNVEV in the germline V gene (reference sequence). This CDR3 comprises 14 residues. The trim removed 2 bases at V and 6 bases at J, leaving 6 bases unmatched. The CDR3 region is CASSLQTGTDGYTF. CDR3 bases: TGTGCCAGCAGTTTACAGACAGGGACGGATGGCTACACCTTC.

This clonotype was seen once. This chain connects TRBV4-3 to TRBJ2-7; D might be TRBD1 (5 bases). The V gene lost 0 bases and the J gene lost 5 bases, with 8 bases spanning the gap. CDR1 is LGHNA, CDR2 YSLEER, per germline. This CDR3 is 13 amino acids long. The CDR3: CASSQDLGHEQYF. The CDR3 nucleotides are TGCGCCAGCAGCCAAGATTTGGGGCACGAGCAGTACTTC.

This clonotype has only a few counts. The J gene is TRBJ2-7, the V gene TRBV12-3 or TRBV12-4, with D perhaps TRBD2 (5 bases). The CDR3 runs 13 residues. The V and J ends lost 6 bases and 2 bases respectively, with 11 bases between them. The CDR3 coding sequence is TGTGCCAGCAGAACCAGCGGAACCTACGAGCAGTACTTC. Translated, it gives CASRTSGTYEQYF.

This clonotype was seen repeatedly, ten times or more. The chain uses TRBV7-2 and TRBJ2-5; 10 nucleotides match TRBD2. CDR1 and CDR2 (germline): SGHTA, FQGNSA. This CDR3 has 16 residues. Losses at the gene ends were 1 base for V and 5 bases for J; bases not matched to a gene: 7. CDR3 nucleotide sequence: TGTGCCAGCAGCTTAGTTTTTAGCGGGGGGAGGGAGACCCAGTACTTC. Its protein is CASSLVFSGGRETQYF.

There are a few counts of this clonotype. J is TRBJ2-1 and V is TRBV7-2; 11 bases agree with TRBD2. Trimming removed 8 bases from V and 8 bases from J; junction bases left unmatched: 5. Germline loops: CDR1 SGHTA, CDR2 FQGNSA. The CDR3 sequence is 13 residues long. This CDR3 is CASATSGSDEQFF. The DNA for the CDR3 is TGTGCCAGCGCCACTAGCGGGAGTGATGAGCAGTTCTTC.

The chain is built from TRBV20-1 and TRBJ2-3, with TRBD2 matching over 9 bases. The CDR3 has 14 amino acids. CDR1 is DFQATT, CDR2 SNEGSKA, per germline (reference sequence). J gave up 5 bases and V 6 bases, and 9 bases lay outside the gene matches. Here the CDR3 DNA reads TGCAGTGCCCTTTTAGCGGGAGACGGAGATACGCAGTATTTT. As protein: CSALLAGDGDTQYF.

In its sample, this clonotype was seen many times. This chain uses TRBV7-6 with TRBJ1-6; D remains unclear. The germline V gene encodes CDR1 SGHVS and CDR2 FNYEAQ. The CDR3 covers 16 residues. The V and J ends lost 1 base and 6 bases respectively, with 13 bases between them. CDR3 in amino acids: CASSLESPGINSPLHF. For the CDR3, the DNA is TGTGCCAGCAGCTTAGAATCTCCCGGGATTAATTCACCCCTCCACTTT.

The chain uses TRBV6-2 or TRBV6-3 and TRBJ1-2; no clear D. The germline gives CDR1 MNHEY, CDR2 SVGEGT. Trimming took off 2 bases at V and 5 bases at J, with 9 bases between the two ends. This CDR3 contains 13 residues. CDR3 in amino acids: CASSYSTLYGYTF. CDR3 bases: TGTGCCAGCAGTTACAGCACATTGTATGGCTACACCTTC.

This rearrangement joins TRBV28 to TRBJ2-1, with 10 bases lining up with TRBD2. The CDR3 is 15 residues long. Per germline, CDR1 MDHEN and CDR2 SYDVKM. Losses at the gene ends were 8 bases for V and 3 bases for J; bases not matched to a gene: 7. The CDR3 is CASCPSGSIYNEQFF. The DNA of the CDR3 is TGTGCCAGCTGCCCTAGCGGGAGCATCTACAATGAGCAGTTCTTC. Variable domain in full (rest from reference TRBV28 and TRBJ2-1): DVKVTQSSRYLVKRTGEKVFLECVQDMDHENMFWYRQDPGLGLRLIYFSYDVKMKEKGDIPEGYSVSREKKERFSLILESASTNQTSMYLCASCPSGSIYNEQFFGPGTRLTVL.

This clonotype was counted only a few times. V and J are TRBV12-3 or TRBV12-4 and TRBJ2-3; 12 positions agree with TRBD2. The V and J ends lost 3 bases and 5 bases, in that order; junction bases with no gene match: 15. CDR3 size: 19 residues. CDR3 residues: CASSLTFLAGGPAGDTQYF. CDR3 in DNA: TGTGCCAGCAGTTTGACTTTTCTAGCGGGGGGGCCCGCCGGAGATACGCAGTATTTT.

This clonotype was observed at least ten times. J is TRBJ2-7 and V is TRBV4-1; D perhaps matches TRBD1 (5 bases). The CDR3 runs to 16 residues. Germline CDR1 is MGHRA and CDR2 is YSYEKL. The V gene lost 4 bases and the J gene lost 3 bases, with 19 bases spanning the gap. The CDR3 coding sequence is TGCGCCAGCAGCCTTATTTCAGGGTCTTCTCTCTACGAGCAGTACTTC. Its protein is CASSLISGSSLYEQYF.